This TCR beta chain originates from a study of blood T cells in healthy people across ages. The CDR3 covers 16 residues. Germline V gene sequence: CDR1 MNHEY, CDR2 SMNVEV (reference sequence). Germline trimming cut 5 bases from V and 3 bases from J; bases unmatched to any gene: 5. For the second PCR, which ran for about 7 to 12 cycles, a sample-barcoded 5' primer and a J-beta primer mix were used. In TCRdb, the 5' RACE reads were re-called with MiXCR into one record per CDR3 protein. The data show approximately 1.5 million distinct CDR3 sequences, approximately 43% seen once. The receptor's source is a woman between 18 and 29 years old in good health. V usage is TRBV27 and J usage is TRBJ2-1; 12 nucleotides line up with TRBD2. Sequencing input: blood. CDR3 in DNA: TGTGCCAGCAGTCCGCCTAGCGGGGGGGTCTACAATGAGCAGTTCTTC. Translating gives CASSPPSGGVYNEQFF.